These 32 T cell receptor beta chains share one sample of origin, sequenced in a study of blood T cell repertoires in COVID-19. The protocol was immunoSEQ multiplex PCR, while the TCRdb copy is restricted to in-frame clones and leaves out a portion. The sample gives about 46,000 clones, approximately 90% of which show up once; around 3.1% is in the top ten. Sample: PBMCs or T cells enriched from blood (not recorded which). These TCRs come from a woman between 45 and 60 years old who had recovered from COVID-19.

This rearrangement joins TRBV2 to TRBJ1-1, with D maybe TRBD1 (5 bases). Trimming took 4 bases from V and 0 from J, leaving 12 bases between them. The CDR3 totals 15 residues. Germline V gene lookup returns CDR1 SNHLY and CDR2 FYNNEI. This CDR3 is CASSVDISMNTEAFF. The CDR3 DNA follows: TGTGCCAGCAGTGTGGACATCAGCATGAACACTGAAGCTTTCTTT.

V and J are TRBV6-5 and TRBJ2-1; TRBD2 matches 8 bases. This CDR3 has 12 amino acids. V shed 6 bases, J shed 10 bases, and the junction held 5 bases outside the gene matches. Germline lookup yields CDR1 MNHEY and CDR2 SVGAGI. The DNA for the CDR3 is TGTGCCAGCAGACGGAGCGGGGGCGAGCAGTTCTTC. This gives the protein CASRRSGGEQFF.

This clone was found once. The rearrangement uses TRBV11-2 and TRBJ2-2, with D possibly matching TRBD1 (6 bases). The CDR3 covers 16 residues. The germline V gene encodes CDR1 SGHAT and CDR2 FQNNGV. V dropped 5 bases and J dropped 0 bases, with 13 bases sitting between them. CDR3 nucleotide sequence: TGTGCCAGCAGCCGTCCCGGGACAACGAACACCGGGGAGCTGTTTTTT. Encoded protein: CASSRPGTTNTGELFF.

This chain joins TRBV2 and TRBJ2-7; 13 nucleotides match TRBD2. The ends lost 6 bases at V and 5 bases at J; junction bases unmatched: 13. CDR1 is SNHLY and CDR2 is FYNNEI in the germline V gene. This CDR3 has 17 residues. The CDR3 is CASSFWTSGSGTDEQYF. The CDR3 DNA is TGTGCCAGCAGCTTCTGGACTAGCGGGAGTGGAACCGACGAGCAGTACTTC. The complete variable domain, with remaining parts taken from reference TRBV2 and TRBJ2-7, reads EPEVTQTPSHQVTQMGQEVILRCVPISNHLYFYWYRQILGQKVEFLVSFYNNEISEKSEIFDDQFSVERPDGSNFTLKIRSTKLEDSAMYFCASSFWTSGSGTDEQYFGPGTRLTVT.

The chain carries TRBV28 and TRBJ2-3; 9 nucleotides line up with TRBD2. The CDR3 length is 15 residues. Germline trimming cut 3 bases from V and 1 base from J; bases unmatched to any gene: 2. Germline CDR1 and CDR2: MDHEN and SYDVKM. The CDR3 coding sequence is TGTGCCAGCAGTTTCGCGGGAGGGGGCACAGATACGCAGTATTTT. It yields the protein CASSFAGGGTDTQYF.

The chain couples TRBV6-5 to TRBJ2-1; TRBD1 aligns across 7 bases. V lost 8 bases, J lost 4 bases, and 11 bases stayed unmatched. The length of the CDR3 is 15 residues. CDR1 and CDR2 from the germline V gene are MNHEY and SVGAGI. CDR3 amino acids: CASHRRTGIYNEQFF. The CDR3 nucleotides read TGTGCCAGCCATCGACGGACAGGCATATACAATGAGCAGTTCTTC.

The V and J genes are TRBV19 and TRBJ2-1; the match to TRBD1 covers 10 bases. The junction had 9 bases not matched to a gene; V was cut back by 0 bases and J by 7 bases. This CDR3 comprises 17 residues. The germline V gene encodes CDR1 LNHDA and CDR2 SQIVND (reference sequence). The CDR3 loop reads CASSIDGPGQGLNEQFF. CDR3 coding DNA: TGTGCCAGTAGTATAGATGGCCCGGGACAGGGGTTGAATGAGCAGTTCTTC. The whole variable domain, remainder taken from reference TRBV19 and TRBJ2-1, is DGGITQSPKYLFRKEGQNVTLSCEQNLNHDAMYWYRQDPGQGLRLIYYSQIVNDFQKGDIAEGYSVSREKKESFPLTVTSAQKNPTAFYLCASSIDGPGQGLNEQFFGPGTRLTVL.

The V and J genes are TRBV30 and TRBJ2-6; 8 bases agree with TRBD1. The CDR3 spans 17 residues. J gave up 2 bases and V 1 base, and 7 bases lay outside the gene matches. CDR1 and CDR2 from the germline V gene are GTSNPN and SVGIG (reference sequence). CDR3: CAWSDGQGVAGANVLTF. The CDR3 DNA is TGTGCCTGGAGTGACGGACAGGGTGTCGCTGGGGCCAACGTCCTGACTTTC.

The chain uses TRBV5-1 and TRBJ1-2, with a possible D match to TRBD1 (6 bases). Germline CDR1 is SGHRS and CDR2 is YFSETQ. This CDR3 spans 14 amino acids. Trimming stripped 0 bases from V and 2 bases from J, with 8 bases between. The CDR3 reads CASSLAGQNYGYTF. CDR3 sequence (DNA): TGCGCCAGCAGCTTGGCTGGACAGAACTATGGCTACACCTTC. The full variable domain, its missing parts supplied by reference TRBV5-1 and TRBJ1-2, is KAGVTQTPRYLIKTRGQQVTLSCSPISGHRSVSWYQQTPGQGLQFLFEYFSETQRNKGNFPGRFSGRQFSNSRSEMNVSTLELGDSALYLCASSLAGQNYGYTFGSGTRLTVV.

The chain combines TRBV19 with TRBJ2-1; TRBD2 is a possible D gene (5 bases). Trimming took 5 bases from V and 6 from J, leaving 20 bases between them. CDR3 length: 16 amino acids. Germline V lookup: CDR1 LNHDA, CDR2 SQIVND (reference sequence). This chain's CDR3 is CASSSTLGSTGNEQFF. CDR3 nucleotides: TGTGCCAGTAGTTCCACCTTGGGGAGCACGGGCAATGAGCAGTTCTTC.

The J gene is TRBJ1-2, the V gene TRBV28; D gene ambiguous. The V gene lost 7 bases and the J gene lost 4 bases, with 13 bases spanning the gap. Per germline, CDR1 MDHEN and CDR2 SYDVKM. This CDR3 has 13 residues. For the CDR3, the DNA is TGTGCCAGCAACCCCCATCAGATCTATGGCTACACCTTC. This codes for CASNPHQIYGYTF.

V and J are TRBV28 and TRBJ1-5; D is perhaps TRBD1 (6 bases). V lost 4 bases, J lost 2 bases, and 12 bases lay in between. Germline values: CDR1 MDHEN, CDR2 SYDVKM. This CDR3 is built from 15 residues. The CDR3 nucleotides are TGTGCCAGCAGTTCTCCGGACAGCCGCAATCAGCCCCAGCATTTT. Translated: CASSSPDSRNQPQHF.

The chain recombines TRBV7-2 with TRBJ1-4; weak D call: TRBD1 (5 bases). The CDR3 length is 15 residues. V was shortened by 5 bases and J by 6 bases, with 16 bases between the two germline ends. Germline V lookup: CDR1 SGHTA, CDR2 FQGNSA. The CDR3 DNA sequence: TGTGCCAGCAGCCCACCCGGGGGGGTTGATGAAAAACTGTTTTTT. Encoded protein: CASSPPGGVDEKLFF.

The chain has TRBV28 and TRBJ1-3; weak D call: TRBD1 (5 bases). Trimming shortened V by 4 bases and J by 5 bases, and 9 bases separated the two germline ends. The CDR3 has 13 residues. Germline V lookup: CDR1 MDHEN, CDR2 SYDVKM. The DNA for the CDR3 is TGTGCCAGCAGTTCACCGGACAGAAACACCATATATTTT. It codes for CASSSPDRNTIYF.

This clone has a single count. The chain has TRBV5-3 and TRBJ1-5; 9 bases agree with TRBD1. TRBV5-3 is annotated as an ORF whose role is uncertain. With V trimmed by 7 bases and J by 4 bases, 12 bases remained unmatched. The CDR3 runs to 16 residues. The CDR3 sequence is CARFTGGAVGNQPQHF. The CDR3 nucleotides read TGTGCCAGATTTACAGGGGGCGCGGTAGGGAATCAGCCCCAGCATTTT.

A word on this clone: Other nucleotide sequences from this sample produce the same CDR3. V gene TRBV6-5 combines with J gene TRBJ2-1, with a weak D call TRBD2 (6 bases). Per the germline V gene, CDR1 is MNHEY and CDR2 is SVGAGI. The CDR3 is 14 amino acids. V was shortened by 6 bases and J by 4 bases, with 13 bases between the two germline ends. In DNA form, the CDR3 reads TGTGCCAGCAGGCCACGTAGCGGTTACAATGAGCAGTTCTTC. Protein product: CASRPRSGYNEQFF.

Only one count was recorded for this clone. V and J are TRBV27 and TRBJ2-7; the match to TRBD1 covers 10 bases. Looked up from germline, CDR1 is MNHEY and CDR2 is SMNVEV (reference sequence). This CDR3 is 16 amino acids long. The V and J ends lost 2 bases and 3 bases, in that order; junction bases with no gene match: 7. CDR3 nucleotides: TGTGCCAGCAGTTTAAGTGGGACAGGGGCTTTCTACGAGCAGTACTTC. It yields the protein CASSLSGTGAFYEQYF.

The chain links TRBV2 to TRBJ1-2; D not certain. V lost 8 bases and J lost 2, with 12 bases in between. The CDR3 runs 13 residues. Per the germline V gene, CDR1 is SNHLY and CDR2 is FYNNEI. The CDR3 bases are TGTGCCAGCGCGGGCAGGCAGAACTATGGCTACACCTTC. Protein sequence: CASAGRQNYGYTF.

This sequence joins TRBV18 and TRBJ1-1, with 11 positions matching TRBD1. This CDR3 is 13 amino acids long. Germline V gene lookup returns CDR1 KGHSH and CDR2 LQKENI. The trim removed 7 bases at V and 11 bases at J, leaving 9 bases unmatched. CDR3 amino acids: CASLFPGQGVAFF. The CDR3, as DNA: TGTGCCAGCTTATTCCCGGGACAGGGGGTGGCTTTCTTT.

The J gene is TRBJ2-1, the V gene TRBV12-3 or TRBV12-4; TRBD2 matches at 7 bases. The CDR3 length is 12 residues. Trimming at V came to 6 bases and at J to 9 bases, leaving 5 bases not matched to a gene. The CDR3 coding sequence is TGTGCCAGCAGGGGGGAGGGTACTGAGCAGTTCTTC. Translating gives CASRGEGTEQFF.

This clone was observed once. This chain links TRBV19 with TRBJ2-2, with 8 bases lining up with TRBD2. The J segment lost 6 bases and the V segment lost 7 bases, leaving 7 bases of the junction unmatched. Germline CDR1 is LNHDA and CDR2 is SQIVND (reference sequence). The CDR3 length is 14 residues. This CDR3 reads CASIRGGRAGELFF. The CDR3 DNA follows: TGTGCCAGTATCCGGGGGGGCCGGGCCGGGGAGCTGTTTTTT.

V gene TRBV12-3 or TRBV12-4 combines with J gene TRBJ2-1, with D unclear. Trimming cost V 4 bases and J 6 bases, with 10 bases left between them. The length of the CDR3 is 13 residues. CDR3 loop: CASSSVVGNEQFF. The CDR3 DNA sequence: TGTGCCAGCAGTTCGGTCGTCGGCAATGAGCAGTTCTTC.

CDR3 DNA sequence: TGTGCCAGCAGCTTAGGAGGATCCCGCGAGCAGTACTTC. Amino acid sequence: CASSLGGSREQYF. The gene calls are TRBV7-9 and TRBJ2-7; D is ambiguous. Trimming shortened V by 1 base and J by 6 bases, and 10 bases separated the two germline ends. Germline V CDR1 and CDR2: SEHNR, FQNEAQ (reference sequence). This CDR3 is built from 13 residues.

The chain has TRBV19 and TRBJ2-1; TRBD2 matches 10 bases. The CDR3 consists of 15 residues. Germline V gene data show CDR1 as LNHDA and CDR2 as SQIVND (reference sequence). V lost 4 bases to trimming and J lost 12 bases; unmatched junction nucleotides: 12. CDR3 amino acids: CASSNPSGGAGAQFF. CDR3 DNA sequence: TGTGCCAGTAGTAACCCAAGCGGGGGGGCAGGGGCGCAGTTCTTC.

A single count supports this clone. V usage is TRBV3-1 (or the pseudogene TRBV3-2) and J usage is TRBJ2-1; 12 bases line up with TRBD2. Germline trimming cut 4 bases from V and 3 bases from J; bases unmatched to any gene: 4. The CDR3 is 16 residues long. CDR1 and CDR2 (germline): LGHDT, YNNKEL (reference sequence). CDR3 sequence: CASSLSSGRGYNEQFF. CDR3 DNA sequence: TGTGCCAGCAGCCTCTCTAGCGGGAGGGGCTACAATGAGCAGTTCTTC.

The V gene is TRBV27, the J gene TRBJ2-5, with D possibly being TRBD2 (7 bases). The germline V gene has CDR1 MNHEY and CDR2 SMNVEV (reference sequence). The CDR3 loop spans 16 amino acids. The V end lost 3 bases, the J end lost 3 bases, and 17 bases lay between the germline ends. CDR3 protein: CASSLGGALGEETQYF. The CDR3 DNA reads as TGTGCCAGCAGTTTGGGGGGGGCACTCGGCGAAGAGACCCAGTACTTC.

This rearrangement joins TRBV7-2 to TRBJ1-2; D possibly corresponds to TRBD1 (5 bases). The V end lost 1 base, the J end lost 7 bases, and 13 bases lay between the germline ends. Germline V gene data show CDR1 as SGHTA and CDR2 as FQGNSA. This CDR3 contains 14 residues. The CDR3 coding sequence is TGTGCCAGCAGCTTAGGAAGACCCAGGGCTGGCTACACCTTC. Translating it yields CASSLGRPRAGYTF.

V usage is TRBV27 and J usage is TRBJ1-5, with D unclear. The germline gives CDR1 MNHEY, CDR2 SMNVEV (reference sequence). V was cut by 0 bases and J by 3 bases, with 9 bases left in between. This CDR3 contains 15 residues. CDR3 nucleotides: TGTGCCAGCAGTTTATCGCGGCAGTCCAATCAGCCCCAGCATTTT. Translating gives CASSLSRQSNQPQHF.

The CDR3 DNA is TGCAGCGGTTCCGGACAAACCTCCTACAATGAGCAGTTCTTC. Translation: CSGSGQTSYNEQFF. The chain is built from TRBV29-1 and TRBJ2-1, with D maybe TRBD1 (5 bases). Germline CDR1 reads SQVTM; CDR2 reads ANQGSEA. Trimming left V 7 bases short and J 0 bases short, with 13 bases between. The CDR3 consists of 14 residues.

The chain joins TRBV12-5 to TRBJ2-3; D gene unclear. Germline CDR1 is LGHNT and CDR2 is FRNRAP. CDR3 length: 13 amino acids. V was pared by 1 base and J by 3 bases, with 5 bases between. The CDR3 reads CASGLGTTDTQYF. CDR3 in DNA: TGTGCTAGTGGTTTGGGCACTACAGATACGCAGTATTTT.

The rearrangement links TRBV27 to TRBJ1-3; the D gene is possibly TRBD1 (5 bases). Looked up from germline, CDR1 is MNHEY and CDR2 is SMNVEV (reference sequence). V was shortened by 3 bases and J by 3 bases, with 9 bases between the two germline ends. There are 14 residues in the CDR3. CDR3 amino acids: CASSLTAYGNTIYF. Written as DNA, the CDR3 is TGTGCCAGCAGTTTGACAGCATATGGAAACACCATATATTTT.

The chain recombines TRBV14 with TRBJ1-6; 9 bases agree with TRBD1. With V trimmed by 4 bases and J by 9 bases, 7 bases remained unmatched. CDR3 length equals 15 residues. Germline V lookup: CDR1 SGHDN, CDR2 FVKESK. The CDR3 loop is CASSLRDRVFSPLHF. For the CDR3, the DNA is TGTGCCAGCAGCCTCCGGGACAGGGTTTTTTCACCCCTCCACTTT.